These T cell receptor beta chains were read from a single sample in a study of graft-versus-host responses after intestinal transplantation. Sequencing used immunoSEQ multiplex PCR; TCRdb keeps in-frame clones, though not all of them. The data contain over 8,500 clones, roughly 96% of them singletons. Material: bone marrow, obtained approximately 520 days after intestinal transplantation. The origin of the receptors is a human patient who received an intestinal transplant, so some T cells may come from the graft donor. Each CDR3 is given with its conserved first and last residue. D genes are given only for firm matches. For some rows the clone size is stated as once, few or many, or as a class when expanded; others skip it.

j_gene: TRBJ1-1
d_gene: -
abundance: -
v_gene: TRBV7-9
CDR3aa: CASSLDKPRKGNEAFF
CDR3nt: TGTGCCAGCAGCTTAGACAAACCCAGAAAAGGTAATGAAGCTTTCTTT

j_gene: TRBJ1-1
d_gene: -
abundance: -
v_gene: TRBV10-3
CDR3aa: CAISESRTPRAIYTEAFF
CDR3nt: TGTGCCATCAGTGAGTCTAGAACACCCCGGGCGATTTACACTGAAGCTTTCTTT

j_gene: TRBJ2-3
d_gene: -
abundance: -
v_gene: TRBV2
CDR3aa: CASSEGAQYF
CDR3nt: TGTGCCAGCAGCGAGGGTGCGCAGTATTTT

j_gene: TRBJ1-1
d_gene: TRBD1
abundance: -
v_gene: TRBV29-1
CDR3aa: CSVENRGLNTEAFF
CDR3nt: TGCAGCGTGGAGAACAGGGGATTGAACACTGAAGCTTTCTTT

j_gene: TRBJ2-7
d_gene: TRBD2
abundance: -
v_gene: TRBV5-4
CDR3aa: CASSFTGTSGRKAYEQYF
CDR3nt: TGTGCCAGCAGCTTCACCGGGACTAGCGGGAGAAAAGCCTACGAGCAGTACTTC

j_gene: TRBJ2-3
d_gene: TRBD1
abundance: -
v_gene: TRBV2
CDR3aa: CASTRWGQGADTQYF
CDR3nt: TGTGCCAGCACCCGATGGGGACAGGGGGCCGATACGCAGTATTTT

j_gene: TRBJ1-2
d_gene: -
abundance: -
v_gene: TRBV6-1
CDR3aa: CASSEGGDYGYTF
CDR3nt: TGTGCCAGCAGTGAAGGCGGCGACTATGGCTACACCTTC

j_gene: TRBJ2-1
d_gene: TRBD2
abundance: -
v_gene: TRBV9
CDR3aa: CASSERGLAGVLDEQFF
CDR3nt: TGTGCCAGCAGCGAAAGGGGACTAGCGGGAGTTCTCGATGAGCAGTTCTTC

j_gene: TRBJ2-1
d_gene: -
abundance: -
v_gene: TRBV6-5
CDR3aa: CASTGKVQATGQFF
CDR3nt: TGTGCCAGCACCGGCAAAGTCCAGGCCACGGGGCAGTTCTTC

j_gene: TRBJ1-1
d_gene: -
abundance: -
v_gene: TRBV6-5
CDR3aa: CASFSGGPEAFF
CDR3nt: TGTGCCAGCTTTTCGGGGGGCCCTGAAGCTTTCTTT

j_gene: TRBJ2-5
d_gene: -
abundance: -
v_gene: TRBV7-2
CDR3aa: CASSLAAHQETQYF
CDR3nt: TGTGCCAGCAGCTTAGCCGCCCACCAAGAGACCCAGTACTTC

j_gene: TRBJ2-7
d_gene: TRBD1
abundance: once
v_gene: TRBV28
CDR3aa: CASSFVGDRFPYEQYF
CDR3nt: TGTGCCAGCAGTTTTGTAGGGGACAGGTTCCCCTACGAGCAGTACTTC